This T cell receptor beta chain was recovered during a study of T cell clones after liver transplantation. Study-level information: A pre-transplant mixed lymphocyte reaction with TCRbeta sequencing defined graft-donor-reactive clones followed in post-transplant blood.

The protocol was immunoSEQ multiplex PCR, while the TCRdb copy is restricted to in-frame clones and leaves out a portion. The table records 95,000 to 110,000 clones, around 84% of them present only once. The germline V and J ends were trimmed by 3 bases and 1 base, with 12 bases remaining between them. Looked up from germline, CDR1 is SGHTA and CDR2 is FQGTGA. This CDR3 spans 15 amino acids. Sequences were derived from CD4+ T cells from blood, sampled approximately 50 months after liver transplant. The clonotype comes from a human patient who received a liver transplant. The graft donor may have given rise to some T cells. The chain carries TRBV7-3 and TRBJ1-1; D is undetermined. CDR3 DNA sequence: TGTGCCAGCAGCTTCGGACCGGTCGGGAACACTGAAGCTTTCTTT. Its protein is CASSFGPVGNTEAFF.